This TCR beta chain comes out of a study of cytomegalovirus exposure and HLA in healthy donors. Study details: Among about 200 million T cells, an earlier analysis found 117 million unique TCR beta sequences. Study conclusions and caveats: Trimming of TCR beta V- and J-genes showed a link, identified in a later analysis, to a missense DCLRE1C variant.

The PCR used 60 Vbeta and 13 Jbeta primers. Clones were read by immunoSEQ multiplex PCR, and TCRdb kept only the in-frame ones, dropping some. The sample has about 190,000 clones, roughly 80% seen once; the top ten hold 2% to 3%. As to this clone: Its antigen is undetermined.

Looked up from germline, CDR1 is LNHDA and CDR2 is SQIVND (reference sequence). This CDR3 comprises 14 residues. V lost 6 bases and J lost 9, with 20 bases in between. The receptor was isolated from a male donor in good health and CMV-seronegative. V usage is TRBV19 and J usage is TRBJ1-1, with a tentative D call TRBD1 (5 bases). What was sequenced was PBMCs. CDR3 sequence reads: CASSTRGETRKAFF. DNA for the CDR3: TGTGCCAGTAGCACCCGGGGGGAGACACGAAAAGCTTTCTTT.